Given below is one T cell receptor beta chain in context. Its antigen is not known. The data were obtained in a study of a mutant IDH1 vaccine in newly diagnosed glioma. About the research overall: Patients got radiotherapy, temozolomide, or both beforehand, and most got both.

Some clones are missing from TCRdb's copy, which holds only in-frame ones; the method was immunoSEQ multiplex PCR. The repertoire holds around 54,000 clones, with 65% to 85% as singletons. Study findings and constraints: It seemed that pseudoprogression was not linked to changes in the top peripheral T cell clonotypes.

Trimming removed 1 base at V and 7 bases at J, with 13 bases between. CDR3 length: 15 residues. Germline CDR1 is MGHRA and CDR2 is YSYEKL. The time point here: baseline, week 1 (first vaccination visit). The treatment denotes: pre-vaccination baseline after standard-of-care therapy. The rearrangement joins TRBV4-1 to TRBJ1-4; TRBD1 might be the D (5 bases). The material was PBMCs, obtained from a glioma patient treated with radiotherapy, temozolomide or both. This receptor was obtained from a man aged 18 to 30 with glioma. Here the CDR3 reads CASSQVWGEGEKLFF. CDR3 DNA sequence: TGCGCCAGCAGCCAAGTTTGGGGGGAGGGTGAAAAACTGTTTTTT.